The T cell receptor (beta chain) described here comes from a study of blood T cell repertoires in COVID-19. About the study: There were acute and convalescent COVID-19 samples, and they came from the United States, Italy and Spain.

Germline V gives CDR1 MDHEN, CDR2 SYDVKM. Trimming removed 8 bases from V and 8 bases from J; junction bases left unmatched: 11. CDR3 length: 15 residues. There are a few counts of this clone. The repertoire was sequenced with immunoSEQ multiplex PCR; TCRdb's copy has only in-frame clones and lacks some. The repertoire holds some 69,000 clones, with roughly 90% as singletons. The rearrangement joins TRBV28 to TRBJ1-6; TRBD1 matches at 8 bases. This TCR came from a man aged 60 to 75 with acute or convalescent COVID-19. The sequencing input was peripheral blood. The CDR3 DNA reads as TGTGCCAGCGGACCGTCAGGACAGGGATATTCACCCCTCCACTTT. Amino acid sequence: CASGPSGQGYSPLHF.